A selection of T cell receptor beta chains follows, all from one sample in a study of T-cell memory formation after mild COVID-19. MiXCR, run by TCRdb on the 5' RACE reads, gives a single entry per CDR3 protein. The sample holds 250,000 to 350,000 distinct CDR3 sequences, roughly 15% seen once. Material: PBMCs or a T cell subset sorted from them (not recorded which). The receptors derive from a man in his late teens or twenties who had mild COVID-19 (a few samples of this study predate the infection). Cell type and time point are not known. CDR3s include the opening cysteine and the closing phenylalanine or tryptophan. D genes are given only for firm matches. A row's size may be missing; if present it is once, few, many or a size class.

j_gene: TRBJ2-3; v_gene: TRBV5-1; abundance: few; d_gene: TRBD2; CDR3nt: TGCGCCAGCAGCTTGGCCGTGGTAGCGGGGGTGGCAGATACGCAGTATTTT; CDR3aa: CASSLAVVAGVADTQYF
j_gene: TRBJ2-5; v_gene: TRBV2; abundance: -; d_gene: TRBD2; CDR3nt: TGTGCCAGCACCCGGGACTACGGACAAGAGACCCAGTACTTC; CDR3aa: CASTRDYGQETQYF
j_gene: TRBJ2-7; v_gene: TRBV6-2/TRBV6-3; abundance: few; d_gene: -; CDR3nt: TGTGCCAGCAGAGACACCCTCTCCTACGAGCAGTACTTC; CDR3aa: CASRDTLSYEQYF
j_gene: TRBJ1-5; v_gene: TRBV18; abundance: few; d_gene: -; CDR3nt: TGTGCCAGCTCACAAAACCAGGGAGATGAGCAGCCCCAGCATTTT; CDR3aa: CASSQNQGDEQPQHF
j_gene: TRBJ1-1; v_gene: TRBV20-1; abundance: -; d_gene: -; CDR3nt: TGCAGTGCAACCCCGGGATCTCACAACACTGAAGCTTTCTTT; CDR3aa: CSATPGSHNTEAFF
j_gene: TRBJ2-3; v_gene: TRBV4-1; abundance: many; d_gene: -; CDR3nt: TGCGCCAGCAGCCAAGGCCCGAGCACAGATACGCAGTATTTT; CDR3aa: CASSQGPSTDTQYF
j_gene: TRBJ2-6; v_gene: TRBV5-8; abundance: -; d_gene: -; CDR3nt: TGTGCCAGCAGCCCCGGTTGGTCTGGGGCCAACGTCCTGACTTTC; CDR3aa: CASSPGWSGANVLTF
j_gene: TRBJ2-2; v_gene: TRBV9; abundance: -; d_gene: -; CDR3nt: TGTGCCAGCAGCGTAGACAGGGCCGACACCGGGGAGCTGTTTTTT; CDR3aa: CASSVDRADTGELFF
j_gene: TRBJ2-7; v_gene: TRBV6-2/TRBV6-3; abundance: few; d_gene: -; CDR3nt: TGTGCCAGCAGTTACTCGATCGCGCTGAACCTCTACGAGCAGTACTTC; CDR3aa: CASSYSIALNLYEQYF
j_gene: TRBJ1-2; v_gene: TRBV9; abundance: once; d_gene: -; CDR3nt: TGTGCCAGCGTAGGACCGGGGGGCTATGGCTACACCTTC; CDR3aa: CASVGPGGYGYTF
j_gene: TRBJ1-3; v_gene: TRBV4-1; abundance: -; d_gene: -; CDR3nt: TGCGCCAGTCGGGAACAGGACTTAATACACTCTGGAAACACCATATATTTT; CDR3aa: CASREQDLIHSGNTIYF
j_gene: TRBJ2-5; v_gene: TRBV7-2; abundance: -; d_gene: TRBD2; CDR3nt: TGTGCCAGCAGCCTCGGAGCGGGGTCGGGAGAGACCCAGTACTTC; CDR3aa: CASSLGAGSGETQYF
j_gene: TRBJ2-7; v_gene: TRBV10-3; abundance: -; d_gene: -; CDR3nt: TGTGCCATCAGTGCCGGACAGAGAGCTTACGAGCAGTACTTC; CDR3aa: CAISAGQRAYEQYF
j_gene: TRBJ2-4; v_gene: TRBV4-3; abundance: few; d_gene: -; CDR3nt: TGCGCCAGCAGCCAAGATCTAGGGGACTTAAACATTCAGTACTTC; CDR3aa: CASSQDLGDLNIQYF
j_gene: TRBJ2-1; v_gene: TRBV7-9; abundance: -; d_gene: TRBD2; CDR3nt: TGTGCCAGCAGCGCTCCGGGACTAGCGGCCTACAATGAGCAGTTCTTC; CDR3aa: CASSAPGLAAYNEQFF
j_gene: TRBJ2-1; v_gene: TRBV6-2/TRBV6-3; abundance: -; d_gene: -; CDR3nt: TGTGCCAGCCAGGACAGCTCCTACAATGAGCAGTTCTTC; CDR3aa: CASQDSSYNEQFF
j_gene: TRBJ1-2; v_gene: TRBV6-1; abundance: many; d_gene: TRBD1; CDR3nt: TGTGCCACGGACGGACAGGGTCGGGGCTACACCTTC; CDR3aa: CATDGQGRGYTF
j_gene: TRBJ1-2; v_gene: TRBV7-6; abundance: -; d_gene: -; CDR3nt: TGTGCCAGCAGCGCGGCAGGGCAGGGATACGGCTATGGCTACACCTTC; CDR3aa: CASSAAGQGYGYGYTF
j_gene: TRBJ1-2; v_gene: TRBV20-1; abundance: -; d_gene: -; CDR3nt: TGCAGTGCCGGCCTGCCAGGGTGGGGCTACACCTTC; CDR3aa: CSAGLPGWGYTF
j_gene: TRBJ1-1; v_gene: TRBV7-3; abundance: few; d_gene: -; CDR3nt: TGTGCCAGCAGCTTAACGCAACAGGATGAAGCTTTCTTT; CDR3aa: CASSLTQQDEAFF
j_gene: TRBJ2-5; v_gene: TRBV4-2; abundance: few; d_gene: -; CDR3nt: TGTGCCAGCAGCCAATTAGGGCCGACCCCAGAGACCCAGTACTTC; CDR3aa: CASSQLGPTPETQYF
j_gene: TRBJ1-1; v_gene: TRBV6-2/TRBV6-3; abundance: -; d_gene: -; CDR3nt: TGTGCCAGCGGGGAGATCAACGCTGAAGCTTTCTTT; CDR3aa: CASGEINAEAFF
j_gene: TRBJ2-7; v_gene: TRBV12-3/TRBV12-4; abundance: few; d_gene: -; CDR3nt: TGTGCCAGCAGTTTTAGTAGGTCAAACTCCTACGAGCAGTACTTC; CDR3aa: CASSFSRSNSYEQYF
j_gene: TRBJ2-5; v_gene: TRBV20-1; abundance: -; d_gene: TRBD1; CDR3nt: TGCAGTGCTAACCGGGACAGGGGTCAAGAGACCCAGTACTTC; CDR3aa: CSANRDRGQETQYF
j_gene: TRBJ1-1; v_gene: TRBV5-1; abundance: once; d_gene: -; CDR3nt: TGCGCCAGCAGCTTGGGTGGGCGGACGCTTATGAACACTGAAGCTTTCTTT; CDR3aa: CASSLGGRTLMNTEAFF
j_gene: TRBJ2-7; v_gene: TRBV7-2; abundance: few; d_gene: -; CDR3nt: TGTGCCAGCAGCTTAGCGAGCACGGTCTACGAGCAGTACTTC; CDR3aa: CASSLASTVYEQYF
j_gene: TRBJ1-3; v_gene: TRBV11-2; abundance: -; d_gene: -; CDR3nt: TGTGCCAGCAGCTTACCCCCGGGGCCTGGAAACACCATATATTTT; CDR3aa: CASSLPPGPGNTIYF
j_gene: TRBJ2-5; v_gene: TRBV27; abundance: -; d_gene: -; CDR3nt: TGTGCCAGCAGTTGGGGACGGGAAAAAGAGACCCAGTACTTC; CDR3aa: CASSWGREKETQYF
j_gene: TRBJ2-5; v_gene: TRBV7-9; abundance: -; d_gene: -; CDR3nt: TGTGCCAGCAGCCGGGGCTACGTGGCAGAGACCCAGTACTTC; CDR3aa: CASSRGYVAETQYF
j_gene: TRBJ1-1; v_gene: TRBV5-1; abundance: -; d_gene: TRBD1; CDR3nt: TGCGCCAGCAGCAATCGGACAGGTCACGATGAAGCTTTCTTT; CDR3aa: CASSNRTGHDEAFF
j_gene: TRBJ2-1; v_gene: TRBV20-1; abundance: -; d_gene: -; CDR3nt: TGCAGTGCTAGAGATCTCTACAATGAGCAGTTCTTC; CDR3aa: CSARDLYNEQFF
j_gene: TRBJ1-1; v_gene: TRBV20-1; abundance: -; d_gene: -; CDR3nt: TGCAGTGCTAGTATGGCCCTGACTAACACTGAAGCTTTCTTT; CDR3aa: CSASMALTNTEAFF
j_gene: TRBJ1-6; v_gene: TRBV4-1; abundance: -; d_gene: -; CDR3nt: TGCGCCAGCAGCCGAAATCCGGACGGGCATAATTCACCCCTCCACTTT; CDR3aa: CASSRNPDGHNSPLHF
j_gene: TRBJ1-4; v_gene: TRBV7-2; abundance: -; d_gene: TRBD1; CDR3nt: TGTGCCAGCAGCTCGGACAGGGCTACTAATGAAAAACTGTTTTTT; CDR3aa: CASSSDRATNEKLFF
j_gene: TRBJ1-1; v_gene: TRBV7-9; abundance: few; d_gene: TRBD1; CDR3nt: TGTGCCAGCAGCCCGACAGGGGAAGCCACTGAAGCTTTCTTT; CDR3aa: CASSPTGEATEAFF
j_gene: TRBJ2-7; v_gene: TRBV4-1; abundance: many; d_gene: TRBD1; CDR3nt: TGCGCCAGCAGCCTAAAAACAGGGGGCGCGGTCCACGAGCAGTACTTC; CDR3aa: CASSLKTGGAVHEQYF
j_gene: TRBJ2-3; v_gene: TRBV4-1; abundance: many; d_gene: -; CDR3nt: TGCGCCAGCAGCCAACGATCTTCCGAAGATACGCAGTATTTT; CDR3aa: CASSQRSSEDTQYF
j_gene: TRBJ2-3; v_gene: TRBV5-1; abundance: -; d_gene: TRBD1; CDR3nt: TGCGCCAGCAGCCGGGACAGTCAGGCCACCCGTACGCAGTATTTT; CDR3aa: CASSRDSQATRTQYF